Listed below are T cell receptor beta chains from one sample, sequenced in a study of T cells in Graves' hyperthyroidism and ophthalmopathy. Each CDR3 protein gets one entry after TCRdb re-called the multiplex PCR reads with MiXCR. The data show hundreds of thousands of distinct CDR3 sequences, with around 20% seen just once and 30% to 40% held by the top ten. Specimen: blood. The source is a man aged 25-45 years with Graves' ophthalmopathy. Both conserved end residues are part of each CDR3. A D gene is named only where the DNA matches it firmly. The listing skips clone size in some rows; elsewhere it reads once, few, many or a size class.

V	D	size	J	DNA	CDR3
TRBV15	.	few	TRBJ1-5	TGTGCCACCAGCAGAGGTGAACGACAGCCCCAGCATTTT	CATSRGERQPQHF
TRBV7-2	.	.	TRBJ1-2	TGTGCCAGCAGCTTAGTAGGGTTAAATGGCTACACCTTC	CASSLVGLNGYTF
TRBV6-1	.	.	TRBJ1-1	TGTGCCAGTTGCCTGACGGGGAACACTGAAGCTTTCTTT	CASCLTGNTEAFF
TRBV5-1	.	few	TRBJ2-7	TGCGCCAGCAGCTTGGGACGGGAATCCTACGGGCAGTACTTC	CASSLGRESYGQYF
TRBV5-5	.	.	TRBJ2-5	TGTGCCAGCAGCTGGGAGCCTCAAGAGACCCAGTACTTC	CASSWEPQETQYF
TRBV20-1	TRBD1	once	TRBJ1-5	TGCAGTGCTACCGGGACAGGGGTTCCTTTGAGCAATCAGCCCCAGCATTTT	CSATGTGVPLSNQPQHF
TRBV12-3/TRBV12-4	.	many	TRBJ1-2	TGTGCCAGCAGTCCCTCCGAGTCCCTCTATGGCTACACCTTC	CASSPSESLYGYTF
TRBV6-2/TRBV6-3	.	.	TRBJ1-1	TGTGCCAGCAGTTACTCGCTGAGCACTGAAGCTTTCTTT	CASSYSLSTEAFF
TRBV20-1	TRBD2	.	TRBJ2-7	TGCAGTGCGGAAAACTCCTTAGCGGGGGCCTCCTACGAGCAGTACTTC	CSAENSLAGASYEQYF
TRBV4-1	.	.	TRBJ1-2	TGCGCCAGCAGCCAAGAAACGATGCGAGACATCTATGGCTACACCTTC	CASSQETMRDIYGYTF
TRBV28	.	many	TRBJ2-7	TGTGCTAGCGAAGGGCAGAGCTCCTACGAGCAGTACTTC	CASEGQSSYEQYF
TRBV28	TRBD1	.	TRBJ2-1	TGTGCCAGCAGTTTATGGGCGGGGACAGGGGGGAGGAATGAGCAGTTCTTC	CASSLWAGTGGRNEQFF
TRBV5-4	TRBD1	few	TRBJ1-2	TGTGCCAGCAGCCCTACATATCCAGGGGGCGCTTACTATGGCTACACCTTC	CASSPTYPGGAYYGYTF
TRBV6-5	.	once	TRBJ2-5	TGTGCCAGCAGTTCCCTCGGGGTGCGAGAGACCCAGTACTTC	CASSSLGVRETQYF
TRBV11-2	.	.	TRBJ2-3	TGTGCCAGCACAAAGGCAGTTTGGGCAGATACGCAGTATTTT	CASTKAVWADTQYF
TRBV7-9	.	few	TRBJ1-5	TGTGCCAGCCCTGGTCAGCCCCAGCATTTT	CASPGQPQHF
TRBV2	.	many	TRBJ2-2	TGTGCCAGCAGAGCGGAGACGAACACCGGGGAGCTGTTTTTT	CASRAETNTGELFF
TRBV25-1	TRBD2	few	TRBJ2-3	TGTGCCAGCATGGCCAATCGGGGGGGCACAGATACGCAGTATTTT	CASMANRGGTDTQYF
TRBV7-9	.	.	TRBJ1-3	TGTGCCAGTCGGTACTCTGGAAACACCATATATTTT	CASRYSGNTIYF
TRBV19	.	few	TRBJ2-1	TGTGCCAGTACCGGGCCTTCATGGGAGCAGTTCTTC	CASTGPSWEQFF
TRBV4-1	TRBD1	many	TRBJ1-5	TGCGCCAGCAGCCAATCCCTAGTCAGGGGGCCTCAGCCCCAGCATTTT	CASSQSLVRGPQPQHF
TRBV20-1	.	.	TRBJ1-6	TGCAGTGCTAGAGTTTTTGGCTCCTATAATTCACCCCTCCACTTT	CSARVFGSYNSPLHF
TRBV4-1	.	.	TRBJ1-1	TGCGCCAGCAGCCCGGACCCAGGGGAGAACACTGAAGCTTTCTTT	CASSPDPGENTEAFF
TRBV20-1	.	.	TRBJ1-2	TGCAGTGCTAGAGAGTCCCCGTTGGCCGATGGCTACACCTTC	CSARESPLADGYTF
TRBV4-3	.	few	TRBJ2-7	TGCGCCAGCAGCCAAGATCGAGGGGACTACGAGCAGTACTTC	CASSQDRGDYEQYF
TRBV3-1	.	.	TRBJ1-3	TGTGCCAGCAGCCAAAGAGCGGGGGGCAACGGAAACACCATATATTTT	CASSQRAGGNGNTIYF
TRBV2	TRBD2	many	TRBJ2-3	TGTGCCAGCAGAGGGACCGGCGGGAGACGGGCAGATACGCAGTATTTT	CASRGTGGRRADTQYF
TRBV16	.	few	TRBJ1-3	TGTGCCAGCAGCGGGGGACCTTACCCTGGAAACACCATATATTTT	CASSGGPYPGNTIYF
TRBV11-2	.	many	TRBJ2-2	TGTGCCAGCATGGCCCTAACAACGAACACCGGGGAGCTGTTTTTT	CASMALTTNTGELFF
TRBV6-4	.	.	TRBJ1-5	TGTGCCAGCAGTGACGAGCTGGGGCAGCCCCAGCATTTT	CASSDELGQPQHF
TRBV19	.	few	TRBJ1-2	TGTGCCAGTAGAGACGGCGGGCAGGGGATCGTAACGCCACCTTATGGCTACACCTTC	CASRDGGQGIVTPPYGYTF
TRBV20-1	TRBD1	.	TRBJ1-3	TGCAGTGCTAGAGCTCAGATAGGGCAGGGGGATGGAAACACCATATATTTT	CSARAQIGQGDGNTIYF
TRBV7-2	TRBD2	many	TRBJ2-7	TGTGCCAGCCCCCTACCCACTTCGGGGGGAGTGACATGCTACGAGCAGTACTTC	CASPLPTSGGVTCYEQYF
TRBV28	TRBD1	.	TRBJ1-5	TGTGCCAGCTATGTCGGACAGGGGTTCAATCAGCCCCAGCATTTT	CASYVGQGFNQPQHF
TRBV10-2	TRBD1	few	TRBJ2-2	TGCGCCAGCAGATGGGACAGCGCCTCGTTCGCGAACACCGGGGAGCTGTTTTTT	CASRWDSASFANTGELFF
TRBV11-2	.	many	TRBJ1-1	TGTGCCAGCAGCTTAACCCTGGCGTCGTCTGAAGCTTTCTTT	CASSLTLASSEAFF
TRBV7-9	TRBD1	few	TRBJ2-7	TGTGCCAGCAGCTTATCCGGGACAGGGGGCTTCAACGAGCAGTACTTC	CASSLSGTGGFNEQYF
TRBV19	.	few	TRBJ2-7	TGTGCCAGTAGTATTGGCGGCGAGCAGTACTTC	CASSIGGEQYF
TRBV5-4	.	.	TRBJ1-1	TGTGCCAGCACACCAGGGAAGAACACTGAAGCTTTCTTT	CASTPGKNTEAFF
TRBV6-1	.	few	TRBJ2-2	TGTGCCAGCACAGTTACTTATTCGAACACCGGGGAGCTGTTTTTT	CASTVTYSNTGELFF
TRBV20-1	TRBD1	.	TRBJ1-2	TGCAGTGCTAGGATCGGTGCGGGACAGGCCTTCTATGGCTACACCTTC	CSARIGAGQAFYGYTF
TRBV3-1	TRBD2	.	TRBJ2-7	TGTGCCAGCAGCCAGACGGTAGCGGGAGTTAGTTACGAGCAGTACTTC	CASSQTVAGVSYEQYF
TRBV28	.	many	TRBJ1-6	TGTGCCAGCAGTCCCCGGTTGGGCGGCGTTAATTCACCCCTCCACTTT	CASSPRLGGVNSPLHF
TRBV12-3/TRBV12-4	TRBD1	many	TRBJ2-5	TGTGCCAGCAGTTTGGGGACAGGCGCCCAAGAGACCCAGTACTTC	CASSLGTGAQETQYF
TRBV28	.	many	TRBJ1-5	TGTGCCACCACACGGACCAATCAGCCCCAGCATTTT	CATTRTNQPQHF
TRBV12-3/TRBV12-4	.	many	TRBJ1-5	TGTGCCAGCAGTTTAGTCGGTCAGCCCCAGCATTTT	CASSLVGQPQHF
TRBV6-2/TRBV6-3	.	few	TRBJ1-1	TGTGCCAGCAGCCCCGAAGAAATGACGAACACTGAAGCTTTCTTT	CASSPEEMTNTEAFF
TRBV11-2	.	many	TRBJ1-1	TGTGCCAGCAGCTTAGGACATAAAGGCACTGAAGCTTTCTTT	CASSLGHKGTEAFF
TRBV10-1	.	.	TRBJ1-1	TGCGCCAGCAGCGATGGACGGCCCGAAGCTTTCTTT	CASSDGRPEAFF
TRBV6-2/TRBV6-3	.	.	TRBJ2-4	TGTGCCACCCGACAGTCCCCAGCCAAAAACATTCAGTACTTC	CATRQSPAKNIQYF
TRBV6-6	.	few	TRBJ2-3	TGTGCCAGCAGTTACGGGCTAGCGCAAATTTACACAGATACGCAGTATTTT	CASSYGLAQIYTDTQYF
TRBV5-4	TRBD1	.	TRBJ1-2	TGTGCCAGCAGCTTGGGGGACAGGGTACCCGAGGGCTACACCTTC	CASSLGDRVPEGYTF
TRBV3-1	TRBD2	.	TRBJ2-1	TGTGCCAGCAGCCAAGCGACTAGCGGGTACAACAATGAGCAGTTCTTC	CASSQATSGYNNEQFF
TRBV28	TRBD1	.	TRBJ1-1	TGTGCCAGCAGTTTCGGTGGGACAGGGAACACTGAAGCTTTCTTT	CASSFGGTGNTEAFF
TRBV7-9	.	.	TRBJ2-5	TGTGCCAGCAGCGTTCCAGGAAACCAAGAGACCCAGTACTTC	CASSVPGNQETQYF
TRBV27	TRBD1	few	TRBJ2-6	TGTGCCAGCAGTTTATTGGCAGGGGGCTATGGGGCCAACGTCCTGACTTTC	CASSLLAGGYGANVLTF
TRBV6-2/TRBV6-3	TRBD2	.	TRBJ2-1	TGTGCCAGCAGTTATCCCTCACTAGCGGGAGGGCCGTGGGGGCAGTTCTTC	CASSYPSLAGGPWGQFF
TRBV7-2	.	few	TRBJ2-3	TGTGCCAGCAGCTTGGTGACCACAGATACGCAGTATTTT	CASSLVTTDTQYF
TRBV27	TRBD2	many	TRBJ2-1	TGTGCCAGCAGTCCCCTAGCGGGCTACTCCTACAATGAGCAGTTCTTC	CASSPLAGYSYNEQFF